This is a list of T cell receptor beta chains from one sample in a study of blood T cell repertoires in COVID-19. Measured with immunoSEQ multiplex PCR; TCRdb has only the in-frame clones, and not every one. The table has about 400,000 clones, around 92% seen once. Specimen: PBMCs or T cells enriched from blood (not recorded which). These receptors all come from a woman in her 30s who had recovered from COVID-19. The CDR3 runs from the conserved cysteine through the conserved F or W. A D gene is named only where the DNA matches it firmly. Clone size, where shown, is once, few, many, or a class for clones that have expanded.

V	J	size	D	CDR3	DNA
TRBV18	TRBJ1-4	NA	NA	CASSARGMSNLGNEKLFF	TGTGCCAGCTCAGCCAGAGGGATGAGTAATCTCGGTAATGAAAAACTGTTTTTT
TRBV30	TRBJ1-6	NA	TRBD1	CAWNRGNSPLHF	TGTGCCTGGAACAGGGGTAATTCACCCCTCCACTTT
TRBV19	TRBJ2-7	NA	TRBD2	CASSTSRGGKSPPYEQYF	TGTGCCAGTAGTACCTCCCGGGGGGGCAAGAGTCCCCCCTACGAGCAGTACTTC
TRBV28	TRBJ1-2	NA	TRBD1	CASGWDRADFGYTF	TGTGCCAGCGGGTGGGACAGGGCGGATTTTGGCTACACCTTC
TRBV3-1/TRBV3-2	TRBJ2-1	once	TRBD2	CASSQKLADSYNEQFF	TGTGCCAGCAGCCAAAAACTAGCGGACTCCTACAATGAGCAGTTCTTC
TRBV2	TRBJ1-2	NA	TRBD1	CASSSGGPNYGYTF	TGTGCCAGCAGTTCAGGGGGTCCCAACTATGGCTACACCTTC
TRBV11-2	TRBJ2-7	NA	NA	CASSLESTYEQYF	TGTGCCAGCAGCTTAGAGAGCACCTACGAGCAGTACTTC
TRBV19	TRBJ2-7	NA	NA	CASSSRYRDEQYF	TGTGCCAGTAGTAGCCGATACAGGGACGAGCAGTACTTC
TRBV28	TRBJ1-1	few	NA	CASGPSGWTEAFF	TGTGCCAGCGGCCCTTCGGGTTGGACTGAAGCTTTCTTT
TRBV10-3	TRBJ1-2	once	TRBD1	CAITGTRAGGVLSDGYTF	TGTGCCATCACGGGGACTCGGGCAGGGGGTGTTTTGTCGGATGGCTACACCTTC
TRBV7-9	TRBJ2-1	NA	TRBD2	CASSRAGGRTYYNEQFF	TGTGCCAGCAGCCGGGCGGGCGGGAGGACCTATTACAATGAGCAGTTCTTC
TRBV4-2	TRBJ2-7	NA	TRBD2	CASSQASGTSYEQYF	TGTGCCAGCAGCCAAGCCTCCGGGACTAGCTACGAGCAGTACTTC
TRBV9	TRBJ1-1	once	NA	CASSSGMNTEAFF	TGTGCCAGCAGCAGCGGAATGAACACTGAAGCTTTCTTT
TRBV7-2	TRBJ2-5	once	NA	CASSLPGFQETQYF	TGTGCCAGCAGCTTGCCGGGTTTCCAAGAGACCCAGTACTTC
TRBV6-4	TRBJ2-3	NA	TRBD1	CASSPGTGDTDTQYF	TGTGCCAGCAGCCCTGGGACAGGGGACACAGATACGCAGTATTTT
TRBV9	TRBJ2-7	NA	NA	CASSASGFLGHEQYF	TGTGCCAGCAGCGCGTCAGGGTTCCTTGGTCACGAGCAGTACTTC
TRBV9	TRBJ1-4	few	NA	CASSAGGAYNEKLFF	TGTGCCAGCAGCGCGGGAGGGGCGTATAATGAAAAACTGTTTTTT
TRBV5-1	TRBJ2-1	few	NA	CASSLGSRNEQFF	TGCGCCAGCAGCTTGGGGTCGAGGAATGAGCAGTTCTTC
TRBV7-9	TRBJ2-1	NA	NA	CASSVNRGYEQFF	TGTGCCAGCAGCGTTAACCGGGGATATGAGCAGTTCTTC
TRBV21-1	TRBJ1-4	NA	NA	CASRKDRGKEKLFF	TGTGCCAGCAGGAAGGACAGGGGAAAGGAAAAACTGTTTTTT
TRBV7-9	TRBJ2-1	NA	TRBD2	CASSPLAGEGYNEQFF	TGTGCCAGCAGCCCCCTAGCGGGAGAAGGTTACAATGAGCAGTTCTTC
TRBV7-5	TRBJ2-3	once	NA	CARSLDTGDRGGSTDTQYF	TGTGCCAGAAGCTTAGATACCGGTGACAGGGGAGGTAGCACAGATACGCAGTATTTT
TRBV5-5	TRBJ1-5	NA	NA	CASSLVAGMLQPQHF	TGTGCCAGCAGCTTGGTGGCAGGGATGTTGCAGCCCCAGCATTTT
TRBV5-1	TRBJ1-1	NA	TRBD1	CASSTDRGRTEAFF	TGCGCCAGCAGCACGGACAGGGGGAGGACTGAAGCTTTCTTT
TRBV19	TRBJ1-5	NA	NA	CASSWRDGNQPQHF	TGTGCCAGTAGTTGGAGGGATGGCAATCAGCCCCAGCATTTT
TRBV19	TRBJ2-1	NA	TRBD2	CASSTRGGTYNEQFF	TGTGCCAGTAGTACCCGGGGGGGCACTTACAATGAGCAGTTCTTC
TRBV9	TRBJ1-2	NA	TRBD1	CASSRDHNRGRNYGYTF	TGTGCCAGCAGCCGCGATCATAACAGGGGGCGTAACTATGGCTACACCTTC
TRBV5-4	TRBJ1-1	NA	NA	CASITLTEAFF	TGTGCCAGCATCACTTTGACTGAAGCTTTCTTT
TRBV28	TRBJ1-2	NA	TRBD1	CASTLTGRSSYYGYTF	TGTGCCAGCACCCTGACAGGGCGTTCCTCCTACTATGGCTACACCTTC
TRBV19	TRBJ2-7	NA	TRBD1	CASSVGQGASYEQYF	TGTGCCAGTAGTGTGGGACAGGGGGCGTCCTACGAGCAGTACTTC
TRBV18	TRBJ1-6	NA	TRBD1	CASSPAGTGVNSPLHF	TGTGCCAGCTCACCCGCCGGGACAGGCGTTAATTCACCCCTCCACTTT
TRBV24-1	TRBJ2-7	NA	NA	CATSDLKSIQLCEQYF	TGTGCCACCAGTGATTTGAAAAGCATCCAACTCTGCGAGCAGTACTTC
TRBV15	TRBJ2-1	once	TRBD1	CATSREQGEYNEQFF	TGTGCCACCAGCAGAGAGCAGGGGGAGTACAATGAGCAGTTCTTC
TRBV7-2	TRBJ2-7	NA	NA	CASGRSSYEQYF	TGTGCCAGCGGGAGGAGCTCCTACGAGCAGTACTTC
TRBV24-1	TRBJ1-5	NA	NA	CATSDPTHRGPQHF	TGTGCCACCAGTGACCCGACCCACCGCGGGCCCCAGCATTTT
TRBV19	TRBJ2-1	NA	NA	CATSRDSRPFDEQFF	TGTGCCACCAGCCGGGACTCTCGTCCGTTCGATGAGCAGTTCTTC
TRBV9	TRBJ2-5	NA	NA	CASSVAPSETQYF	TGTGCCAGCAGCGTAGCCCCTTCTGAGACCCAGTACTTC
TRBV28	TRBJ2-7	NA	TRBD2	CASISPGLAGAYEQYF	TGTGCCAGCATCAGCCCGGGACTAGCGGGCGCCTACGAGCAGTACTTC
TRBV7-2	TRBJ1-2	NA	NA	CASSYSERSPRRVYTF	TGTGCCAGCAGCTACTCCGAGCGCAGTCCACGTCGTGTCTACACCTTC
TRBV7-2	TRBJ2-1	NA	TRBD2	CASSFPSGGASNEQFF	TGTGCCAGCAGCTTCCCAAGCGGGGGGGCCAGTAATGAGCAGTTCTTC
TRBV3-1/TRBV3-2	TRBJ2-3	NA	NA	CASSLKGLGGSDTQYF	TGTGCCAGCAGTCTAAAGGGACTTGGGGGTTCGGATACGCAGTATTTT
TRBV5-6	TRBJ1-4	NA	NA	CASSGKNRAQEKLFF	TGTGCCAGCAGCGGAAAGAACAGGGCACAGGAAAAACTGTTTTTT
TRBV7-2	TRBJ2-2	few	TRBD2	CASSLARLSGIRVTGELFF	TGTGCCAGCAGCTTAGCGCGCCTCAGCGGGATCAGGGTCACCGGGGAGCTGTTTTTT
TRBV7-6	TRBJ1-5	NA	TRBD1	CASSLIRSDRGQPQHF	TGTGCCAGCAGCTTAATAAGGTCGGACAGGGGACAGCCCCAGCATTTT
TRBV4-1	TRBJ2-7	few	NA	CASSQDDTGLSYEQYF	TGCGCCAGCAGCCAAGATGATACAGGGCTATCCTACGAGCAGTACTTC
TRBV27	TRBJ2-3	NA	NA	CASSSPEGGTDTQYF	TGTGCCAGCAGTTCCCCCGAAGGGGGAACAGATACGCAGTATTTT
TRBV24-1	TRBJ1-3	NA	NA	CATSESGNTIYF	TGTGCCACCAGTGAATCGGGAAACACCATATATTTT
TRBV29-1	TRBJ1-2	NA	NA	CSVEQITGSNYGYTF	TGCAGCGTTGAACAAATTACAGGGAGTAACTATGGCTACACCTTC
TRBV12-3/TRBV12-4	TRBJ1-1	NA	NA	CASRRNKFQEAFF	TGTGCCAGCAGAAGAAACAAATTCCAAGAAGCTTTCTTT
TRBV12-3/TRBV12-4	TRBJ2-1	NA	TRBD2	CASSLAGGNEQFF	TGTGCCAGCAGCCTAGCGGGAGGCAATGAGCAGTTCTTC
TRBV28	TRBJ1-5	NA	TRBD1	CASSVPGGNQPQHF	TGTGCCAGCAGTGTTCCAGGGGGGAATCAGCCCCAGCATTTT
TRBV2	TRBJ1-5	NA	NA	CASSSTGTNQPQHF	TGTGCCAGCAGCTCGACCGGGACAAATCAGCCCCAGCATTTT
TRBV2	TRBJ1-1	NA	NA	CASSEKYGLEAFF	TGTGCCAGCAGTGAGAAGTACGGTCTTGAAGCTTTCTTT
TRBV6-1	TRBJ1-5	once	NA	CASSEGTVGSQPQHF	TGTGCCAGCAGTGAAGGAACAGTAGGAAGTCAGCCCCAGCATTTT